A single sample gave rise to the 15 T cell receptor beta chains below, sequenced in a study of CD8 T cells in Susac syndrome. It was with random hexamers that about 0.45 to 1 ug RNA was reverse transcribed. TCRdb fed the immunoSEQ multiplex PCR reads into MiXCR, producing one record per CDR3 protein. The repertoire consists of approximately 190,000 distinct CDR3 sequences, with 90% to 95% occurring once and the leading ten covering about 0.096%. Sequencing was done on a sample of CD4+ T cells from PBMCs. These receptors came from a human donor with multiple sclerosis.

CDR3 residues: CASSPQGGGETQYF. In DNA form, the CDR3 reads TGTGCCAGCAGTCCGCAAGGAGGGGGAGAGACCCAGTACTTC. V and J are TRBV12-3 or TRBV12-4 and TRBJ2-5; D is perhaps TRBD1 or TRBD2 (6 bases each). The CDR3 is 14 amino acids. The V end lost 5 bases, the J end lost 4 bases, and 14 bases lay between the germline ends.

A single count supports this clonotype. This chain uses TRBV5-1 with TRBJ2-7; D perhaps matches TRBD2 (5 bases). The CDR3 totals 13 residues. Germline V gives CDR1 SGHRS, CDR2 YFSETQ. V was trimmed by 5 bases and J by 1 base, leaving 10 bases between them. CDR3 region: CASSIGESYEQYF. DNA of the CDR3: TGCGCCAGCAGTATTGGGGAGTCCTACGAGCAGTACTTC.

This chain links TRBV5-4 with TRBJ1-4; TRBD1 agrees at 7 bases. The CDR3 loop spans 15 amino acids. CDR1 and CDR2 (germline): SGHNT, YYREEE (reference sequence). J gave up 7 bases and V 0 bases, and 6 bases lay outside the gene matches. The CDR3 DNA follows: TGTGCCAGCAGCTTGGATATGACAGGGTCTGAAAAACTGTTTTTT. It codes for CASSLDMTGSEKLFF. Full variable domain (outside the CDR3, taken from reference TRBV5-4 and TRBJ1-4): ETGVTQSPTHLIKTRGQQVTLRCSSQSGHNTVSWYQQALGQGPQFIFQYYREEENGRGNFPPRFSGLQFPNYSSELNVNALELDDSALYLCASSLDMTGSEKLFFGSGTQLSVL.

This rearrangement joins TRBV5-1 to TRBJ1-5; D unclear. Trimming shortened V by 5 bases and J by 2 bases, and 11 bases separated the two germline ends. The CDR3 has 14 amino acids. Germline assignment: CDR1 SGHRS and CDR2 YFSETQ. CDR3 sequence: CASSPDDGNQPQHF. The CDR3 nucleotides are TGCGCCAGCAGTCCTGATGACGGCAATCAGCCCCAGCATTTT.

The chain recombines TRBV7-2 with TRBJ2-1, with a possible D match to TRBD2 (6 bases). This CDR3 has 12 amino acids. Trimming shortened V by 5 bases and J by 9 bases, and 11 bases separated the two germline ends. CDR1 and CDR2 from the germline V gene are SGHTA and FQGNSA. The CDR3 protein is CASSPSEGEQFF. DNA for the CDR3: TGTGCCAGCAGCCCCTCGGAGGGTGAGCAGTTCTTC.

The chain carries TRBV11-2 and TRBJ1-1; no definite D call. There are 12 residues in the CDR3. Germline CDR1 and CDR2: SGHAT and FQNNGV. V gave up 6 bases and J gave up 3 bases, with 8 bases separating them. CDR3 loop: CASRAADTEAFF. CDR3 nucleotides: TGTGCCAGCAGGGCAGCGGACACTGAAGCTTTCTTT.

V is TRBV9 and J is TRBJ1-6, with D unclear. Germline V gene data show CDR1 as SGDLS and CDR2 as YYNGEE. The CDR3 totals 12 residues. Trimming removed 0 bases from V and 12 bases from J, with 7 bases in between. The DNA of the CDR3 is TGTGCCAGCAGCGTAGTCGGAGGACCCCTCCACTTT. Protein product: CASSVVGGPLHF.

The chain uses TRBV28 and TRBJ2-7; tentatively, D is TRBD1 (5 bases). CDR3 size: 14 residues. The germline V and J ends were trimmed by 6 bases and 9 bases, with 21 bases remaining between them. Germline lookup yields CDR1 MDHEN and CDR2 SYDVKM. CDR3 DNA sequence: TGTGCCAGCAGGAGTCCAGGGATCAAGACAGCGCAGTACTTC. As protein: CASRSPGIKTAQYF.

The chain recombines TRBV5-6 with TRBJ2-4; no definite D call. Per the germline V gene, CDR1 is SGHDT and CDR2 is YYEEEE. V lost 0 bases to trimming and J lost 3 bases, with 1 base between them. The length of the CDR3 is 12 residues. CDR3 residues: CASSLDKNIQYF. The DNA for the CDR3 is TGTGCCAGCAGCTTGGACAAAAACATTCAGTACTTC.

V gene TRBV9 combines with J gene TRBJ1-4, with 8 bases identical to TRBD1. Germline assignment: CDR1 SGDLS and CDR2 YYNGEE. With V trimmed by 4 bases and J by 6 bases, 8 bases remained unmatched. This CDR3 has 15 residues. DNA for the CDR3: TGTGCCAGCAGCCCCGGACAGGGCCACTATGAAAAACTGTTTTTT. Encoded protein: CASSPGQGHYEKLFF.

V gene TRBV20-1 combines with J gene TRBJ2-5, with D hard to call. V lost 3 bases and J lost 5, with 7 bases in between. The CDR3 has 11 residues. Germline V gene lookup returns CDR1 DFQATT and CDR2 SNEGSKA (reference sequence). The CDR3 nucleotides are TGCAGTGCTAGGGGCTCCGAGACCCAGTACTTC. Its protein is CSARGSETQYF.

The chain has TRBV15 and TRBJ1-1; 9 bases align to TRBD1. CDR3 size: 15 residues. After removal of 2 bases from V and 4 bases from J, the junction contained 5 bases not matched to a gene. Germline V gives CDR1 LNHNV, CDR2 YYDKDF (reference sequence). The CDR3 loop reads CATSRWGQGGTEAFF. Here the CDR3 DNA reads TGTGCCACCAGCAGATGGGGACAGGGCGGCACTGAAGCTTTCTTT.

This sequence joins TRBV20-1 and TRBJ2-1, with unresolved D. Trimming took off 3 bases at V and 7 bases at J, with 19 bases between the two ends. The CDR3 totals 15 residues. Germline CDR1 is DFQATT and CDR2 is SNEGSKA (reference sequence). CDR3 bases: TGCAGTGCTAGGGCCACCCCCGACAACCTAAATGAGCAGTTCTTC. Protein sequence: CSARATPDNLNEQFF.

V gene TRBV5-6 combines with J gene TRBJ2-1; no firm D call. CDR3 length: 11 amino acids. Germline CDR1 SGHDT, CDR2 YYEEEE. The V end was cut by 3 bases, the J end by 5 bases, with 3 bases between. The CDR3 region is CASSWHNEQFF. In DNA, the CDR3 is TGTGCCAGCAGCTGGCACAATGAGCAGTTCTTC.

The genes are TRBV30 and TRBJ1-1, with 7 nucleotides matching TRBD1. The CDR3 runs to 12 residues. Germline V gene data show CDR1 as GTSNPN and CDR2 as SVGIG (reference sequence). The CDR3 reads CGMGQLNTEAFF. The CDR3 bases are TGTGGGATGGGACAGTTGAACACTGAAGCTTTCTTT.